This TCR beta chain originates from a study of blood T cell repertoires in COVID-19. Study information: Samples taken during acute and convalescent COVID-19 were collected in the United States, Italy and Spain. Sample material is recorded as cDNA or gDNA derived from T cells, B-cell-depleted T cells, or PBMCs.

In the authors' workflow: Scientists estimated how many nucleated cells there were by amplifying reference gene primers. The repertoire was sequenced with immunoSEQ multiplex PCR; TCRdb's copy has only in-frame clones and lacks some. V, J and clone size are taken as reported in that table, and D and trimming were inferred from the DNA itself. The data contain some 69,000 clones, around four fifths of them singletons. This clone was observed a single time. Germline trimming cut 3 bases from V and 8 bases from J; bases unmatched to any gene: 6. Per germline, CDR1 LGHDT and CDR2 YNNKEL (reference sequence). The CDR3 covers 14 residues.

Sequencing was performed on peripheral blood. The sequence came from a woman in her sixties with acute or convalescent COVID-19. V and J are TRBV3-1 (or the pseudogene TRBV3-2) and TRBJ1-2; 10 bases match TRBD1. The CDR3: CASSHDRGRRGYTF. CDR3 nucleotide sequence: TGTGCCAGCAGCCACGACAGGGGGCGACGAGGCTACACCTTC.